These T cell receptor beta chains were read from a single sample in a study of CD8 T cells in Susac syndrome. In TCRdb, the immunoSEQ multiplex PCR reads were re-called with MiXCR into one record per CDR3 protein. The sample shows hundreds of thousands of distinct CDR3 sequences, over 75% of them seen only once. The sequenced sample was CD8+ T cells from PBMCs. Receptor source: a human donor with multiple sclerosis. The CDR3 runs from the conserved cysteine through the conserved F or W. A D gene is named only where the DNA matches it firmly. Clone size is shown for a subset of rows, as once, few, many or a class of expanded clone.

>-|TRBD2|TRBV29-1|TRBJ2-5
CSVEGTTSGRAQETQYF
TGCAGCGTTGAGGGGACAACTAGCGGGAGGGCTCAAGAGACCCAGTACTTC
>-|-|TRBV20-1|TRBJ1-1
CSAKRRGNTEAFF
TGCAGTGCTAAACGGAGGGGGAACACTGAAGCTTTCTTT
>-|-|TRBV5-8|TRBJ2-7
CASTETPSSYEQYF
TGTGCCAGCACGGAGACACCGAGCTCCTACGAGCAGTACTTC
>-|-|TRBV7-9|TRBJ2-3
CASSSAMGTDTQYF
TGTGCCAGCAGCTCCGCCATGGGAACAGATACGCAGTATTTT
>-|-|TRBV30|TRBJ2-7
CAWMGAKGGLPSSIDEQYF
TGTGCCTGGATGGGGGCGAAGGGAGGGCTCCCCTCGTCGATTGACGAGCAGTACTTC
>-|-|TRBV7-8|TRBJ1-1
CASNLNQQGNTEAFF
TGTGCCAGCAACCTGAATCAACAGGGGAACACTGAAGCTTTCTTT
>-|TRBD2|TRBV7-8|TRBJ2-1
CASSRTSGSYEQFF
TGTGCCAGCAGCCGGACTAGCGGGAGTTATGAGCAGTTCTTC
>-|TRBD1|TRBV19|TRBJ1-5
CASTSGTGSNQPQHF
TGTGCCAGTACCTCCGGGACAGGGAGCAATCAGCCCCAGCATTTT
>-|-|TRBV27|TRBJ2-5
CASSSQGGETQYF
TGTGCCAGCAGTTCACAGGGCGGGGAGACCCAGTACTTC
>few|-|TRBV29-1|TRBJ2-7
CSVDWGVGYEQYF
TGCAGCGTTGATTGGGGGGTTGGATACGAGCAGTACTTC
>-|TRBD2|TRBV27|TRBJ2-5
CASSSGLRVETQYF
TGTGCCAGCAGTTCGGGACTACGGGTAGAGACCCAGTACTTC
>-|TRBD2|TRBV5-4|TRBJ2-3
CASSFSGGAPDTQYF
TGTGCCAGCAGCTTTAGCGGGGGGGCCCCAGATACGCAGTATTTT
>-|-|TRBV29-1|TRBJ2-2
CSVHQVGTGELFF
TGCAGCGTTCATCAGGTTGGAACCGGGGAGCTGTTTTTT
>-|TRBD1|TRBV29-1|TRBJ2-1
CSVELGTGVYNEQFF
TGCAGCGTTGAACTTGGGACAGGGGTGTACAATGAGCAGTTCTTC
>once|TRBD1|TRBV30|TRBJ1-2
CAWSAGTGDGGGHTF
TGTGCCTGGAGTGCGGGGACAGGGGACGGTGGCGGCCACACCTTC
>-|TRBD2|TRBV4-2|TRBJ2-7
CASSPTSGAPYEQYF
TGTGCCAGCAGCCCGACTAGCGGGGCTCCCTACGAGCAGTACTTC
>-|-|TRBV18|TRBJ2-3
CASSQGELVSTDTQYF
TGTGCCAGCTCACAGGGGGAACTAGTGAGCACAGATACGCAGTATTTT
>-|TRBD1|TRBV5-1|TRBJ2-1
CASSWTGGDHNEQFF
TGCGCCAGCAGTTGGACAGGGGGCGACCACAATGAGCAGTTCTTC
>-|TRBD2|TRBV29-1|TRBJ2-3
CSVGGVEARTSSPDTQYF
TGCAGCGTGGGGGGGGTGGAAGCCCGGACTAGCTCGCCAGATACGCAGTATTTT
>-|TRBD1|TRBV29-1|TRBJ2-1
CSVEDLRGQGSYNEQFF
TGCAGCGTTGAGGATCTAAGGGGACAGGGTTCATACAATGAGCAGTTCTTC
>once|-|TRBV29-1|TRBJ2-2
CSVEPENTGELFF
TGCAGCGTTGAGCCAGAGAACACCGGGGAGCTGTTTTTT
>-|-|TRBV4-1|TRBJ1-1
CASSPNPITEAFF
TGCGCCAGCAGCCCAAACCCTATCACTGAAGCTTTCTTT
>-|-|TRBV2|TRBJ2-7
CASSDAVYEQYF
TGTGCCAGCAGTGATGCAGTCTACGAGCAGTACTTC
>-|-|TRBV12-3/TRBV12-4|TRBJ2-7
CASSRLFRDEQYF
TGTGCCAGCAGTAGACTATTTCGGGACGAGCAGTACTTC
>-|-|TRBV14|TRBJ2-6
CASSLPHFLSGANVLTF
TGTGCCAGCAGCCTTCCCCACTTTCTCTCTGGGGCCAACGTCCTGACTTTC
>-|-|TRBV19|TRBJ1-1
CASSTLTGFVTEAFF
TGTGCCAGTAGTACTCTTACAGGGTTCGTCACTGAAGCTTTCTTT
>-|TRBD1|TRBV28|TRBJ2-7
CASTVADRGHEQYF
TGTGCCAGCACAGTCGCGGACAGGGGGCACGAGCAGTACTTC
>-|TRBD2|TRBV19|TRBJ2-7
CASSIVGTSGYEQYF
TGTGCCAGTAGTATAGTAGGGACTAGCGGCTACGAGCAGTACTTC
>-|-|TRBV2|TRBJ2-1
CASSLGRLSYNEQFF
TGTGCCAGCAGTCTCGGACGGCTCTCCTACAATGAGCAGTTCTTC
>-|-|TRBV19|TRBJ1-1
CASSISPQREAFF
TGTGCCAGTAGTATATCTCCGCAGAGGGAAGCTTTCTTT
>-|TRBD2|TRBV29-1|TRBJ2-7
CSVDGTSGTQPYEQYF
TGCAGCGTTGACGGGACTAGCGGGACCCAACCGTACGAGCAGTACTTC